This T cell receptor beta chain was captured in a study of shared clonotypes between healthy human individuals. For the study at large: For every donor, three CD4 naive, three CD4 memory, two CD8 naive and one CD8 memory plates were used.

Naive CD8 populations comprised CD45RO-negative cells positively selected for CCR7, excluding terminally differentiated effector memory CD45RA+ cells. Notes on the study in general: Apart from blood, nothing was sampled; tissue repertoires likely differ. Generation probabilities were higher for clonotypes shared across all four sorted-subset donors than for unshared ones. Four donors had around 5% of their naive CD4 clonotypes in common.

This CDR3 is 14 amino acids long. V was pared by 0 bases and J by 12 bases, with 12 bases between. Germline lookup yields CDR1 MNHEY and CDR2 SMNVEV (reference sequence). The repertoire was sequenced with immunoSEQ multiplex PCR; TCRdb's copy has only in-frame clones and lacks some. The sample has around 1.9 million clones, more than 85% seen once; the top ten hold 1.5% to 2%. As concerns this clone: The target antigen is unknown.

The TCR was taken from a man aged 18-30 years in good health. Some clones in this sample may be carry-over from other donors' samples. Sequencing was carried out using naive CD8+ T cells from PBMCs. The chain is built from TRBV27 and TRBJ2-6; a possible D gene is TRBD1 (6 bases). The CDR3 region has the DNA TGTGCCAGCAGTTTATCGGGGGCAGTCGGCGTCCTGACTTTC. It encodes CASSLSGAVGVLTF.